This T cell receptor beta chain is drawn from a study of metastatic and nonmetastatic thyroid tumors. Study in general: Both malignant and benign thyroid patients supplied peripheral blood and tumor or nodule tissue samples, across which the repertoires of these patients were then compared.

The entire patient cohort was treatment-naive prior to thyroid surgery. Study findings and constraints: Within blood and tumor, benign nodules reportedly had significantly lower TCR beta diversity than malignant thyroid tumors did.

CDR3 length: 15 amino acids. From germline, CDR1 is ENHRY and CDR2 SYGVKD. After removal of 10 bases from V and 0 bases from J, the junction contained 9 bases not matched to a gene. Per the study methods: Clinicopathological groups differed in CDR3, with these differences serving to build a distant-metastasis classifier for papillary thyroid cancer. Via MiXCR, TCRdb re-called the PCR reads. In this record, the V and J calls reflect TCRdb's handling and not the investigators' own analysis. The table has 22,000 or so clones, about 20% seen once; the top ten hold around a quarter. This clone was seen repeatedly, ten times or more. The antigen remains undetermined.

What was sequenced was blood. The receptor comes from a female donor with papillary thyroid cancer or a benign thyroid nodule (not recorded which). Some clones in this sample may be carry-over from other donors' samples. The chain is built from TRBV10-3 and TRBJ2-3; 8 bases line up with TRBD1. CDR3 loop: CATGGPSSSTDTQYF. The CDR3 nucleotides read TGTGCCACAGGGGGCCCCTCCTCTAGCACAGATACGCAGTATTTT.